This TCR beta chain was recovered during a study of blood T cell repertoires in COVID-19. Using immunoSEQ multiplex PCR, the repertoire was profiled, and TCRdb retains in-frame clones only, with some absent. The sample comprises more than 350,000 clones, 70% to 90% of which are singletons, and approximately 1.5% rests with the top ten. Participants were placed into cohorts based on the clinical history they reported. This clone showed up just a few times. The trim removed 0 bases at V and 7 bases at J, leaving 12 bases unmatched. The V gene's germline CDR1 is SGHRS and CDR2 YFSETQ. The CDR3 length is 16 residues.

Sequencing was done on a sample of PBMCs or T cells enriched from blood (not recorded which). The sequence was obtained from a woman between 18 and 29 years old who had been exposed to COVID-19. This chain joins TRBV5-1 and TRBJ2-5, with 7 bases fitting TRBD2. The CDR3 reads CASSLAGGRRVSTQYF. The CDR3, as DNA: TGCGCCAGCAGCTTGGCCGGCGGGAGACGGGTGTCGACCCAGTACTTC.